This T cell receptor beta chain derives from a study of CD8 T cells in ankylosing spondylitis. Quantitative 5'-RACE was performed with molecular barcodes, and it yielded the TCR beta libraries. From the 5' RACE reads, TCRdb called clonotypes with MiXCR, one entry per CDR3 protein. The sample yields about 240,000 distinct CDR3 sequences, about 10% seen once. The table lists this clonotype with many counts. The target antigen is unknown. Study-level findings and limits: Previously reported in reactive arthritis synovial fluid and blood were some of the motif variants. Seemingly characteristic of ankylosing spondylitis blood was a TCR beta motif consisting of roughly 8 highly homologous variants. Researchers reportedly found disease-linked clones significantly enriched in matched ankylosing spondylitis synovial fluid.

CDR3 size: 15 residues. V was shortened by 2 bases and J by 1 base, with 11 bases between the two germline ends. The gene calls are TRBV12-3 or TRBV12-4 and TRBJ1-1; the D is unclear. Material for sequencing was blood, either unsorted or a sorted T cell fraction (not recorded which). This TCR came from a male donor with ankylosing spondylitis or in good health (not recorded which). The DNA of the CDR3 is TGTGCCAGCAGTTTATTGACGGCCCAGAACACTGAAGCTTTCTTT. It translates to CASSLLTAQNTEAFF.